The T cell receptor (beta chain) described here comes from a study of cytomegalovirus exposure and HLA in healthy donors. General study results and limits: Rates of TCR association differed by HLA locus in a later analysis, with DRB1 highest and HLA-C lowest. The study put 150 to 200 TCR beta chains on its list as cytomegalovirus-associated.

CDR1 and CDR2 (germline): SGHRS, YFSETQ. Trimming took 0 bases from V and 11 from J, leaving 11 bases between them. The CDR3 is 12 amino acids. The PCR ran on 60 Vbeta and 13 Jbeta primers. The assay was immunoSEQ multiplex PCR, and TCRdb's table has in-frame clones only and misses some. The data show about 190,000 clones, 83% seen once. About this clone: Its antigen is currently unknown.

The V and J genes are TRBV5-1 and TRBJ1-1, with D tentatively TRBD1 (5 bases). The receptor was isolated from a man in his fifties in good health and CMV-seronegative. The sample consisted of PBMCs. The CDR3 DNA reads TGCGCCAGCAGCTTGGCGGGCAGGGATGCTTTCTTT. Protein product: CASSLAGRDAFF.